The sequence of this TCR beta chain was determined in a study of blood T cell repertoires in COVID-19. Clones were sequenced by immunoSEQ multiplex PCR, and TCRdb holds only the in-frame ones, with some missing. Of fewer than 500,000 clones listed, around 90% are singletons. The CDR3 totals 13 residues. V shed 5 bases and J 7 bases; nucleotides not matched to a gene: 6. Germline V gives CDR1 KGHSH, CDR2 LQKENI. The receptor's source is a woman between 18 and 29 years old who had recovered from COVID-19. V gene TRBV18 combines with J gene TRBJ1-1, with TRBD1 matching 8 bases. The sequenced material came from PBMCs or T cells enriched from blood (not recorded which). This CDR3 is CASSSGQGGEAFF. The CDR3 region has the DNA TGTGCCAGCTCATCAGGACAGGGCGGTGAAGCTTTCTTT.